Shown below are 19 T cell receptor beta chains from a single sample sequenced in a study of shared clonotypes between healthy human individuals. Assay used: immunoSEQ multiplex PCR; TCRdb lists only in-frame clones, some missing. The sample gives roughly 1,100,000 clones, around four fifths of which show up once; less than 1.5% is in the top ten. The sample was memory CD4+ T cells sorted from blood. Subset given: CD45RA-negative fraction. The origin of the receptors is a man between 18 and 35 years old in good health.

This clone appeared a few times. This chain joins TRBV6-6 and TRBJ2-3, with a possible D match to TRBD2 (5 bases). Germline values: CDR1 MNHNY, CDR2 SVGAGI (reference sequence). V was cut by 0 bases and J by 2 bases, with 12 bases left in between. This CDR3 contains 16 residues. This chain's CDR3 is CASSYSTGLYTDTQYF. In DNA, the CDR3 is TGTGCCAGCAGTTACTCTACCGGACTTTACACAGATACGCAGTATTTT.

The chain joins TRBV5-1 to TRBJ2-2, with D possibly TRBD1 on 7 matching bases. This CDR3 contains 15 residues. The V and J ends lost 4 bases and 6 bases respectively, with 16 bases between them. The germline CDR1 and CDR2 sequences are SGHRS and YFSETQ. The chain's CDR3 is CASSAGTVKAGELFF. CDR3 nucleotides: TGCGCCAGCAGCGCGGGGACAGTGAAAGCCGGGGAGCTGTTTTTT. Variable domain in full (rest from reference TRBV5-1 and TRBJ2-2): KAGVTQTPRYLIKTRGQQVTLSCSPISGHRSVSWYQQTPGQGLQFLFEYFSETQRNKGNFPGRFSGRQFSNSRSEMNVSTLELGDSALYLCASSAGTVKAGELFFGEGSRLTVL.

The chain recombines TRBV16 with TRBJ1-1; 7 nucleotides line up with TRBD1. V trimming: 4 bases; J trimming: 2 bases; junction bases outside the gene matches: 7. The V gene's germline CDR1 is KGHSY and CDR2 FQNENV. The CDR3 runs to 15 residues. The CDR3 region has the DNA TGTGCCAGCAGCCCTATATGGACAGGTAACACTGAAGCTTTCTTT. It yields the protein CASSPIWTGNTEAFF.

The CDR3 sequence: CASSLIYREGDGYTF. The CDR3 coding sequence is TGTGCCAGCAGTTTAATCTATAGGGAAGGTGATGGCTACACCTTC. This sequence joins TRBV28 and TRBJ1-2; D remains unclear. Trimming took 2 bases from V and 6 from J, leaving 16 bases between them. The CDR3 length is 15 residues. Germline V gene data show CDR1 as MDHEN and CDR2 as SYDVKM.

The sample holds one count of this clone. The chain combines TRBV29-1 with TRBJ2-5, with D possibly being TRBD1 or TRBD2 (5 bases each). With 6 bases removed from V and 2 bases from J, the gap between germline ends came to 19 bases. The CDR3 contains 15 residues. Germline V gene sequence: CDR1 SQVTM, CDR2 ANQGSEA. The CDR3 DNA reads TGCAGCGTCCAAAGGGACCCCGGGCATCAAGAGACCCAGTACTTC. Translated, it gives CSVQRDPGHQETQYF.

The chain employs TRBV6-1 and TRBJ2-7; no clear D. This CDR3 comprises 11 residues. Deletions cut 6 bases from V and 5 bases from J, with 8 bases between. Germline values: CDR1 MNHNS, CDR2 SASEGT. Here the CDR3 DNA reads TGTGCCAGCAGGGTCCTCGACGAGCAGTACTTC. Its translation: CASRVLDEQYF.

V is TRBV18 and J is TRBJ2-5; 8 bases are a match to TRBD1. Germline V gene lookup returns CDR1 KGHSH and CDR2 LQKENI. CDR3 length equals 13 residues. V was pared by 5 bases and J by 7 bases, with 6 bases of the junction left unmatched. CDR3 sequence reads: CASSSGQEGTQYF. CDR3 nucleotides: TGTGCCAGCTCATCGGGACAGGAGGGGACCCAGTACTTC.

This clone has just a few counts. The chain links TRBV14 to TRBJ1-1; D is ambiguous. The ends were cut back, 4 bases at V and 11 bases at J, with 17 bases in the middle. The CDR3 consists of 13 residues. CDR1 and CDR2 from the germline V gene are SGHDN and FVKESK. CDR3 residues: CASSPLGLPWAFF. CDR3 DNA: TGTGCCAGCAGCCCGCTGGGCCTCCCCTGGGCTTTCTTT.

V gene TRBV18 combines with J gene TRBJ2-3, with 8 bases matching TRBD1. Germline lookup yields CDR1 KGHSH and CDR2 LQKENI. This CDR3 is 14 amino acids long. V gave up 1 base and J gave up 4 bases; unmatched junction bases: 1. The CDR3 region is CASSPLDRADTQYF. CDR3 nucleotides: TGTGCCAGCTCACCACTGGACAGGGCAGATACGCAGTATTTT.

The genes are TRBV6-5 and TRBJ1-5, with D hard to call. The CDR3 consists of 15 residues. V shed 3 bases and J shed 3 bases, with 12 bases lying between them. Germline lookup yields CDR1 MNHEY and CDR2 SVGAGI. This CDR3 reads CASSYTAAPNQPQHF. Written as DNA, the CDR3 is TGTGCCAGCAGTTATACCGCGGCTCCCAATCAGCCCCAGCATTTT.

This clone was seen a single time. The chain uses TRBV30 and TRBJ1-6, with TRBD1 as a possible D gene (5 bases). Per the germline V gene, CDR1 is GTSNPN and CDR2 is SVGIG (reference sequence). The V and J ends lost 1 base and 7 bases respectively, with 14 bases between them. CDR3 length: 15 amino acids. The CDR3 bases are TGTGCCTGGAGTGGCCAGGAGACAGCAAATTCACCCCTCCACTTT. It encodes CAWSGQETANSPLHF.

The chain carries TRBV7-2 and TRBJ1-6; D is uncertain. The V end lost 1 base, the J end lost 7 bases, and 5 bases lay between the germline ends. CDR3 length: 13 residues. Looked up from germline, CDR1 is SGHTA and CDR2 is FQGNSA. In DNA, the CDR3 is TGTGCCAGCAGCTTAGGGAGCAATTCACCCCTCCACTTT. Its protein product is CASSLGSNSPLHF.

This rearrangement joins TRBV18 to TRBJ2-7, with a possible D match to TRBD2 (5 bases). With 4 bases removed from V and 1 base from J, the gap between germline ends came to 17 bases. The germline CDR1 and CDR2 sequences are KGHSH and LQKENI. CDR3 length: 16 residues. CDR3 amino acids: CASSQGAESGSYEQYF. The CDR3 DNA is TGTGCCAGCTCACAGGGAGCGGAATCTGGTTCCTACGAGCAGTACTTC.

As DNA, the CDR3 is TGTGCCAGCAGCTCCCAAAGGGAGCGGAATGAGCAGTTCTTC. Its translation is CASSSQRERNEQFF. This chain connects TRBV7-2 to TRBJ2-1; D might be TRBD2 (5 bases). In germline, CDR1 is SGHTA, CDR2 FQGNSA. V lost 4 bases, J lost 7 bases, and 14 bases lay in between. The CDR3 contains 14 residues.

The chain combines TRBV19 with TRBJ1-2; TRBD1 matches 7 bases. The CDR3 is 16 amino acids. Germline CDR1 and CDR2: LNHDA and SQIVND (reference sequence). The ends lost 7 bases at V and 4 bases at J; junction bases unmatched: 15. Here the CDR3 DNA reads TGTGCCAGTACCGATATGGCAGGGGGACTTTTCTATGGCTACACCTTC. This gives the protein CASTDMAGGLFYGYTF. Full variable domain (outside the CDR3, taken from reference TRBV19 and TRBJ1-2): DGGITQSPKYLFRKEGQNVTLSCEQNLNHDAMYWYRQDPGQGLRLIYYSQIVNDFQKGDIAEGYSVSREKKESFPLTVTSAQKNPTAFYLCASTDMAGGLFYGYTFGSGTRLTVV.

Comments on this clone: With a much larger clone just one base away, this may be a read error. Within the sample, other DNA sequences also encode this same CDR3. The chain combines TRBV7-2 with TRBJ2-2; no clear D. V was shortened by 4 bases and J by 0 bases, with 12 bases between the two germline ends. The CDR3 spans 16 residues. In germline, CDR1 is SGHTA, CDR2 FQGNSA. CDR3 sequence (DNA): TGTGCCAGCAGCTCTCGCCTTGGGTCGAACACCGGGGAGCTGTTTTTT. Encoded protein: CASSSRLGSNTGELFF.

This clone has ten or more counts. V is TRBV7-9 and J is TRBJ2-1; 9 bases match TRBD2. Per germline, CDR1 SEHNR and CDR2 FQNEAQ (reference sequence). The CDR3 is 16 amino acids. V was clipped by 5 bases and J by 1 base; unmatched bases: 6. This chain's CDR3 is CASSDDSGRSYNEQFF. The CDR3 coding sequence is TGTGCCAGCAGCGACGATAGCGGGAGATCCTACAATGAGCAGTTCTTC.

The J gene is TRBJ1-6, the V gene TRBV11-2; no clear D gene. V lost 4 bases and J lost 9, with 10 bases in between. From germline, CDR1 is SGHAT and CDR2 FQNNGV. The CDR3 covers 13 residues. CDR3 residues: CASSSDRSSPLHF. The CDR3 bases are TGTGCCAGCAGCTCTGACCGTAGTTCACCCCTCCACTTT.

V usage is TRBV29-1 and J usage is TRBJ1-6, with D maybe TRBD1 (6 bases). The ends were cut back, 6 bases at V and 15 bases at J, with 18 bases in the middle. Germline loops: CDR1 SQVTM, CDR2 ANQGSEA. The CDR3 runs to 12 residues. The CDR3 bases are TGCAGCGTGGGGGAGACAGGTAGTCTCCTCCACTTT. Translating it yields CSVGETGSLLHF. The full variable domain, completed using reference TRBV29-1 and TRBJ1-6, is SAVISQKPSRDICQRGTSLTIQCQVDSQVTMMFWYRQQPGQSLTLIATANQGSEATYESGFVIDKFPISRPNLTFSTLTVSNMSPEDSSIYLCSVGETGSLLHFGNGTRLTVT.